The present TCR beta chain was sequenced within a study of T-cell reconstitution after alpha-beta-depleted transplantation in children. Library preparation (for TCRbeta) was performed with unique molecular identifiers. MiXCR was run by TCRdb on the PCR reads, yielding one entry per CDR3 protein. This table has more than 550,000 distinct CDR3 sequences, roughly a tenth appearing once. Germline CDR1 reads DFQATT; CDR2 reads SNEGSKA (reference sequence). This CDR3 has 13 amino acids. With 7 bases removed from V and 0 bases from J, the gap between germline ends came to 13 bases. This clonotype was recorded a few times.

Sequences were derived from PBMCs from the stem cell graft donor, sampled from the stem cell graft. J is TRBJ2-7 and V is TRBV20-1; no clear D. The TCR originated in a human donor who donated a stem cell graft to a child with acute myeloid leukemia. CDR3 nucleotides: TGCAGTGAACGCAGGAGAAGCTCCTACGAGCAGTACTTC. Its protein product is CSERRRSSYEQYF.